This T cell receptor beta chain was retrieved from a study of blood T cells in healthy people across ages (dated by TCRdb to the mid-2010s). In the study overall: In model experiments, template switching captured about one uniquely barcoded TCR beta cDNA molecule for every two T cells. To track age-related changes in TCR beta repertoire diversity, the study relied on deep sequencing normalized with unique cDNA molecular identifiers. Donors were grouped into four age groups: young (average about 15 years), middle-aged (39), aged (approximately 58) and long-lived (approximately 81). Donors of different ages were randomly distributed across sequencing lanes to avoid experimental bias. The study analyzed two additional independent replicas of 1 million unique cDNA reads from the same blood draw for two donors, one aged 18 to 29 and one aged 80 or older. What the research found in general, with its limitations: As age increased, observed TCR beta diversity per million T cells dropped in a roughly linear way, and a significant reduction was already evident by age about 36. Conclusive comparison of naive and antigen-experienced compartments was prevented by the profiling of bulk unsorted PBMCs. Observed TCR beta diversity correlated strongly with the percentage of naive T cells measured by flow cytometry. Estimates of total diversity from one million sequenced T cells were regarded as lower bounds and underestimates. Compared with the aged group, the long-lived group had more naive CD4+ T cells, fewer expanded clones and increased TCR diversity, suggesting age selection. The CMV infection status of donors was not known, potentially confounding age-related changes in expanded clonotypes.

Receptor amplification or capture employed 5' RACE. These reads were obtained on an Illumina HiSeq 2500. A second roughly 6 to 12 cycle PCR used a sample-barcoded 5' primer and a J-beta primer mix. A unique molecular identifier was introduced onto each TCR beta cDNA molecule by a template-switch 5' adaptor carrying 12 random nucleotides. Each sample yielded at least 3 million CDR3-containing paired-end reads. All of the RNA was converted into first-strand cDNA using the Mint cDNA synthesis kit, with a TRBC-specific oligonucleotide serving as the primer. All cDNA was treated with uracil-DNA glycosylase and then went through a first 18-cycle PCR with the universal primers M1SS and BC2_uni_R. Under the source paper's analysis protocol: Normalization of each sample was performed by random selection of 1 million high-quality reads, each carrying a distinct molecular identifier. Instead of being binned into consensus sequences, reads with shared molecular identifiers were discarded. MiTCR, set to a Q25 quality threshold and the strictest error-elimination algorithm, was used for CDR3 identification, clonotype clustering and error correction. A nonparametric unseen species model with Euler transformation was used to estimate a lower bound on total TCR beta diversity. TCRdb took the public reads, trimmed them with fastp at Q25, ran MiXCR for clone calling and kept in-frame beta chains. Rows are unified per CDR3 protein, each entry keeping the most common DNA and genes. The V and J calls and clone size are TCRdb's, not the authors'. Within this sample are hundreds of thousands of distinct CDR3 sequences, with more than 55% of them counted one time only. The ten largest clones represent 20% to 30% of the sample.

The donors were roughly 39 Caucasian individuals from Russia, aged roughly 6 to 100 years, who were systemically healthy. Each donor gave 8 to 10 milliliters of peripheral blood, drawn into EDTA-treated Vacutainer tubes. Ficoll-Paque density-gradient centrifugation was used to isolate PBMCs, with at least 7 million per sample. Trizol reagent was used to extract total RNA from the PBMCs, yielding at least 5.5 micrograms per sample. The percentages of naive CD45RAhigh/CD27high T cells were determined by flow cytometry on a PBMC aliquot from every donor. As encoded in the germline V gene, CDR1 is MDHEN while CDR2 is SYDVKM. From cysteine to phenylalanine, the CDR3 is 14 amino acids long. Kept here is only the CDR3 DNA, which spans 42 bases and is read in frame from base 1. V is cut by 5 bases and J by 3 bases, and the space between the germline ends is 11 bases. Remarks on this clonotype: There is no known antigen for this receptor. No clone much larger than this one lies a single base away; base qualities are absent.

This clonotype was sampled from a middle-aged man in good health. Material: blood. The chain employs TRBV28 and TRBJ1-5, with no confident D gene call. The CDR3 protein is CASSIAVSNQPQHF. The sequenced DNA is TGTGCCAGCAGTATAGCAGTTTCCAATCAGCCCCAGCATTTT.